The next 23 T cell receptor beta chains were all read from a single sample in a study of blood T cells in healthy people across ages. The use of a sample-barcoded 5' primer and a J-beta primer mix characterized a second PCR of about 6 to 11 cycles. TCRdb used MiXCR to reprocess the 5' RACE reads, holding one entry per CDR3 protein. The sample yields approximately 800,000 distinct CDR3 sequences, roughly three fifths seen once. The sample was blood. The source is a man aged 40-55 years in good health.

This clonotype was seen a single time. The rearrangement uses TRBV7-2 and TRBJ2-5; unclear D gene. V lost 3 bases and J 13 bases, leaving 15 bases between the germline ends. This CDR3 region has 12 residues. Germline lookup yields CDR1 SGHTA and CDR2 FQGNSA. In DNA, the CDR3 is TGTGCCAGCAGCTTGGTAAGTGGAAGGTCGTACTTC. Its protein product is CASSLVSGRSYF.

V usage is TRBV18 and J usage is TRBJ2-5; TRBD2 might be the D (5 bases). The end of the DNA is better explained by TRBJ2-1, so the J call may be wrong. This CDR3 has 15 residues. Germline V gene sequence: CDR1 KGHSH, CDR2 LQKENI. The CDR3: CASSPSGLYQETQFF. Written as DNA, the CDR3 is TGTGCCAGCTCACCGTCCGGACTGTACCAAGAGACCCAGTTCTTC.

Concerning this clonotype: Its ends do not fully match the called genes, so a read error is possible. This chain joins TRBV7-9 and TRBJ1-5, with D tentatively TRBD1 (5 bases). The CDR3 loop spans 14 amino acids. Germline V gene lookup returns CDR1 SEHNR and CDR2 FQNEAQ (reference sequence). In DNA form, the CDR3 reads TGTGCCGGCAGCTTAGAGGGACCTCATCAGCCCCAGCATTTT. This gives the protein CAGSLEGPHQPQHF.

Comments on this clonotype: Compared with germline, one end of the junction differs, possibly owing to a read error. The V and J genes are TRBV9 and TRBJ2-5; D is possibly TRBD2 (6 bases). The germline CDR1 and CDR2 sequences are SGDLS and YYNGEE. The CDR3 contains 16 residues. The CDR3 is CASSVSSGGNQEAQYF. CDR3 bases: TGTGCCAGCAGCGTATCATCAGGAGGGAACCAAGAGGCCCAGTACTTC.

This clonotype was seen a few times. This chain links TRBV12-3 or TRBV12-4 with TRBJ2-2; D call uncertain. Deletions cut 2 bases from V and 1 base from J, with 5 bases between. This CDR3 contains 14 residues. The CDR3 region has the DNA TGTGCCAGCAGTTTACACCAGAACACCGGGGAGCTGTTTTTT. Translated, it gives CASSLHQNTGELFF.

The chain joins TRBV4-3 to TRBJ2-3; TRBD2 might be the D (7 bases). Looked up from germline, CDR1 is LGHNA and CDR2 is YSLEER. CDR3 length: 16 residues. The ends were cut back, 0 bases at V and 6 bases at J, with 16 bases in the middle. The CDR3 nucleotides are TGCGCCAGCAGCCAAGATTCGGCGGGGGCGGCCGATACGCAGTATTTT. Amino acid sequence: CASSQDSAGAADTQYF.

The chain couples TRBV10-3 to TRBJ2-3; D gene uncertain. CDR1 ENHRY and CDR2 SYGVKD come from the germline V gene. The CDR3 consists of 12 residues. Trimming shortened V by 6 bases and J by 3 bases, and 7 bases separated the two germline ends. CDR3 residues: CAIRGGTDTQYF. In nucleotides, the CDR3 is TGTGCCATCAGAGGTGGAACAGATACGCAGTATTTT.

This clonotype showed up just a few times. V usage is TRBV11-2 and J usage is TRBJ1-4, with TRBD1 matching over 7 bases. V shed 5 bases, J shed 4 bases, and the junction held 7 bases outside the gene matches. Germline V gene data show CDR1 as SGHAT and CDR2 as FQNNGV. The CDR3 has 15 residues. The CDR3 reads CASSPTGQINEKLFF. The CDR3 bases are TGTGCCAGCAGCCCTACGGGACAGATTAATGAAAAACTGTTTTTT.

The V call is TRBV5-1, the J call TRBJ2-3; D perhaps matches TRBD2 (6 bases). Germline V gene data show CDR1 as SGHRS and CDR2 as YFSETQ. CDR3 size: 15 residues. V was pared by 5 bases and J by 0 bases, with 13 bases between. In nucleotides, the CDR3 is TGCGCCAGCAGAAGGACGGGAGAGAGCACAGATACGCAGTATTTT. Encoded protein: CASRRTGESTDTQYF.

On this clonotype: This may be a read error: a much more frequent sequence differs by one nucleotide. This chain connects TRBV20-1 to TRBJ2-5; possibly TRBD2 for D (6 bases). The length of the CDR3 is 11 residues. Germline V gives CDR1 DFQATT, CDR2 SNEGSKA (reference sequence). V was shortened by 3 bases and J by 11 bases, with 13 bases between the two germline ends. CDR3 sequence: CSARAGTEQYF. Written as DNA, the CDR3 is TGCAGTGCTAGGGCCGGGACTGAGCAGTACTTC.

CDR3 sequence reads: CASSEGYRSSYNEQFF. The CDR3 nucleotides are TGTGCCAGCAGTGAAGGCTACAGGTCCTCCTACAATGAGCAGTTCTTC. V and J are TRBV6-1 and TRBJ2-1; TRBD1 is a possible D gene (5 bases). Per the germline V gene, CDR1 is MNHNS and CDR2 is SASEGT. This CDR3 comprises 16 residues. The V end lost 1 base, the J end lost 0 bases, and 10 bases lay between the germline ends.

This clonotype was seen a handful of times. The V and J genes are TRBV11-2 and TRBJ2-1, with D unclear. The CDR3 has 11 residues. Germline V gene sequence: CDR1 SGHAT, CDR2 FQNNGV. V lost 4 bases and J 8 bases, leaving 6 bases between the germline ends. Written as DNA, the CDR3 is TGTGCCAGCAGCTCTCGGGATGAGCAGTTCTTC. It translates to CASSSRDEQFF.

There are many counts of this clonotype. CDR3 protein: CASSTPGTWWGYTF. The CDR3 region has the DNA TGTGCCAGCAGCACGCCGGGGACATGGTGGGGCTACACCTTC. The gene calls are TRBV7-2 and TRBJ1-2; weak D call: TRBD1 (6 bases). Germline CDR1 is SGHTA and CDR2 is FQGNSA. The length of the CDR3 is 14 residues. The V end lost 5 bases, the J end lost 8 bases, and 18 bases lay between the germline ends.

This clonotype turned up a few times. The V gene is TRBV10-3, the J gene TRBJ2-3; no clear D. The CDR3 is 12 residues long. Germline loops: CDR1 ENHRY, CDR2 SYGVKD. V lost 0 bases and J lost 5, with 3 bases in between. CDR3 DNA sequence: TGTGCCATCAGTGAGTCTGAAGATACGCAGTATTTT. It yields the protein CAISESEDTQYF.

This clonotype has only one observation. The chain carries TRBV2 and TRBJ1-2; no definite D call. This CDR3 has 16 amino acids. Germline V lookup: CDR1 SNHLY, CDR2 FYNNEI. The germline V and J ends were trimmed by 4 bases and 3 bases, with 18 bases remaining between them. The CDR3 region is CASSGHRLSSDYGYTF. The CDR3 DNA follows: TGTGCCAGCAGTGGGCATCGTCTATCCTCGGACTATGGCTACACCTTC.

The rearrangement uses TRBV10-2 and TRBJ2-7, with TRBD2 identical over 10 bases. The CDR3 length is 16 residues. Germline lookup yields CDR1 WSHSY and CDR2 SAAADI. J lost 6 bases, V lost 5 bases, and 13 bases had no gene match. The CDR3 here is CASSQENSGRLGEQYF. Here the CDR3 DNA reads TGCGCCAGCAGTCAGGAGAATAGCGGGAGGTTGGGCGAGCAGTACTTC.

In regard to this clonotype: One end of the junction does not line up with germline, which may come from a read error. This rearrangement joins TRBV7-9 to TRBJ2-3; no definite D call. Germline CDR1 and CDR2: SEHNR and FQNEAQ (reference sequence). The CDR3 loop spans 12 amino acids. CDR3 bases: TGTGCCTGCAGCTTAGAAGCAGATACGCAGTATTTT. Amino acids: CACSLEADTQYF.

This chain links TRBV7-9 with TRBJ1-2, with TRBD1 matching 10 bases. The CDR3 totals 18 residues. J lost 3 bases, V lost 6 bases, and 16 bases had no gene match. CDR1 is SEHNR, CDR2 FQNEAQ, per germline (reference sequence). CDR3 in amino acids: CASSSNPGQGIPYYGYTF. The CDR3 DNA is TGTGCCAGCAGTTCCAATCCGGGACAGGGGATCCCCTACTATGGCTACACCTTC. The full variable domain, in which reference TRBV7-9 and TRBJ1-2 provide the parts outside the CDR3, is DTGVSQNPRHKITKRGQNVTFRCDPISEHNRLYWYRQTLGQGPEFLTYFQNEAQLEKSRLLSDRFSAERPKGSFSTLEIQRTEQGDSAMYLCASSSNPGQGIPYYGYTFGSGTRLTVV.

This clonotype was observed a handful of times. The rearrangement uses TRBV7-2 and TRBJ2-7; D is uncertain. Trimming left V 3 bases short and J 6 bases short, with 9 bases between. Germline assignment: CDR1 SGHTA and CDR2 FQGNSA. This CDR3 is built from 12 residues. The CDR3 here is CASSFGRAEQYF. CDR3 nucleotide sequence: TGTGCCAGCAGCTTTGGCCGGGCCGAGCAGTACTTC. Full variable domain (rest looked up from reference TRBV7-2 and TRBJ2-7): GAGVSQSPSNKVTEKGKDVELRCDPISGHTALYWYRQSLGQGLEFLIYFQGNSAPDKSGLPSDRFSAERTGGSVSTLTIQRTQQEDSAVYLCASSFGRAEQYFGPGTRLTVT.

In its sample, this clonotype was seen once. The rearrangement joins TRBV3-1 to TRBJ2-6, with unresolved D. This CDR3 is 16 amino acids long. CDR1 and CDR2 (germline): LGHDT, YNNKEL (reference sequence). Trimming removed 2 bases at V and 1 base at J, with 9 bases between. CDR3 residues: CASSQHMGSGANVLTF. CDR3 bases: TGTGCCAGCAGCCAACATATGGGGTCTGGGGCCAACGTCCTGACTTTC.

The J gene is TRBJ2-3, the V gene TRBV5-1; 9 positions match TRBD2. This CDR3 region has 18 residues. The germline gives CDR1 SGHRS, CDR2 YFSETQ. J lost 4 bases, V lost 4 bases, and 16 bases had no gene match. The CDR3 protein is CASSTGLLSGGPSDTQYF. The CDR3 DNA reads TGCGCCAGCAGCACGGGCCTCCTAAGCGGGGGGCCTTCAGATACGCAGTATTTT.

The chain links TRBV20-1 to TRBJ1-5, with a possible D match to TRBD1 (6 bases). The V gene's germline CDR1 is DFQATT and CDR2 SNEGSKA (reference sequence). With 7 bases removed from V and 3 bases from J, the gap between germline ends came to 13 bases. The CDR3 has 13 amino acids. CDR3: CSGAPGHNQPQHF. CDR3 DNA: TGCAGTGGCGCACCGGGACACAATCAGCCCCAGCATTTT.

This clonotype came up once. One end of the junction varies from germline; a read error may be responsible. CDR3 in DNA: TGTGCCAGCAGCTTACCCGGGACAGGTTATGACTACACCTTC. Translation: CASSLPGTGYDYTF. The chain couples TRBV7-2 to TRBJ1-2; TRBD1 matches 8 bases. The CDR3 sequence is 14 residues long. Germline loops: CDR1 SGHTA, CDR2 FQGNSA.